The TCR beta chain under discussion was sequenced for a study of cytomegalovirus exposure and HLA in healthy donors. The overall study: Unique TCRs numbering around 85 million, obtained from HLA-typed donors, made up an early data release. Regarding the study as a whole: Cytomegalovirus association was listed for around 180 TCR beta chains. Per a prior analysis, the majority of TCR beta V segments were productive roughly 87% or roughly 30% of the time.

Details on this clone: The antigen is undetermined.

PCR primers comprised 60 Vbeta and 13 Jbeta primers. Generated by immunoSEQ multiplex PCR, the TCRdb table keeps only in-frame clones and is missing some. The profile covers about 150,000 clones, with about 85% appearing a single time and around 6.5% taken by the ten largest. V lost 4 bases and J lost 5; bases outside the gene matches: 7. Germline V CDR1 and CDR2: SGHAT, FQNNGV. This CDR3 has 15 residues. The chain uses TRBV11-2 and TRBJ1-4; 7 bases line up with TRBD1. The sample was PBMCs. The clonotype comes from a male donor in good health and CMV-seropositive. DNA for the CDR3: TGTGCCAGCAGCTCGCCCCGACAGGGAAATGAAAAACTGTTTTTT. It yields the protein CASSSPRQGNEKLFF.